This TCR beta chain was captured in a study of blood T cell repertoires in COVID-19. The wider study: Spain, Italy and the United States supplied samples that represented acute and convalescent COVID-19. PBMCs, B-cell-depleted T cells, or T cells were the source of the cDNA or gDNA that made up the material.

Authors' processing steps: Reference gene primer amplification in the assay estimated nucleated cell counts. Using immunoSEQ multiplex PCR, the repertoire was profiled, and TCRdb retains in-frame clones only, with some absent. V, J and clone size are those of that table, while D and trimming were read from the DNA. The data hold more than 55,000 clones, with approximately 79% observed a single time. The source is a man aged 60 to 69 with acute or convalescent COVID-19. The sequenced material came from peripheral blood.

The CDR3 is CASSQRQGGGLSQPQHF. DNA for the CDR3: TGTGCCAGCAGTCAACGACAGGGAGGCGGACTTAGTCAGCCCCAGCATTTT. The V call is TRBV6-6, the J call TRBJ1-5, with 7 bases matching TRBD1. Germline V gives CDR1 MNHNY, CDR2 SVGAGI (reference sequence). The CDR3 loop spans 17 amino acids. The V segment lost 5 bases and the J segment 6 bases; nucleotides outside the gene matches: 16.